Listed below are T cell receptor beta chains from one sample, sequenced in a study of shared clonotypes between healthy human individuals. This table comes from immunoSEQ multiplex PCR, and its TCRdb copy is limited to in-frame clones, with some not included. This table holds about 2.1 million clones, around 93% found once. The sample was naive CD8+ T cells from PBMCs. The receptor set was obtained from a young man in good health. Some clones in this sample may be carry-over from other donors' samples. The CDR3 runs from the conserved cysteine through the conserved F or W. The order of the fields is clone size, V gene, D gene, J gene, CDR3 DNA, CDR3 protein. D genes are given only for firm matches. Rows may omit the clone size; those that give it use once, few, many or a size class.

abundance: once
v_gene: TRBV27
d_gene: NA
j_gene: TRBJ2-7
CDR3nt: TGTGCCAGCAGTTTGCGCGGCTACGAGCAGTACTTC
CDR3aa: CASSLRGYEQYF

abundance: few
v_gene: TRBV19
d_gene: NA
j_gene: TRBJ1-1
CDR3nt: TGTGCCAGTAGTCCGCGACCAGTGAACACTGAAGCTTTCTTT
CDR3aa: CASSPRPVNTEAFF

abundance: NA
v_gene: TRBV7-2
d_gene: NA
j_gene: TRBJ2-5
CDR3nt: TGTGCCAGCAGCTACGGATACAGAACTCAAGAGACCCAGTACTTC
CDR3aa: CASSYGYRTQETQYF

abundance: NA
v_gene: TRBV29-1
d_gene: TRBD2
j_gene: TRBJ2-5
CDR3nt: TGCAGCGTTGAACTAGCGGGAGTTGGAGAGACCCAGTACTTC
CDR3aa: CSVELAGVGETQYF

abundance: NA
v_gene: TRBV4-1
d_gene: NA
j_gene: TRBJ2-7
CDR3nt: TGCGCCAGCAGCCAAGAGGGAGAAAGGCCGCCCGAGCAGTACTTC
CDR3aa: CASSQEGERPPEQYF

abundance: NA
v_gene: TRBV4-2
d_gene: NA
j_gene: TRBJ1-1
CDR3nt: TGTGCCAGCAGCCAAGATGAATATAACGCGGCTGGGAACACTGAAGCTTTCTTT
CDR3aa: CASSQDEYNAAGNTEAFF

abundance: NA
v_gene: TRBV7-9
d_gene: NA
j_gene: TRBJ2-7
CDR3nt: TGTGCCAGCAGCTTGGACGGAACTTACCCCTACGAGCAGTACTTC
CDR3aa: CASSLDGTYPYEQYF

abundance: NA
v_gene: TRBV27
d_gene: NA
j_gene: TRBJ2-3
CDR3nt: TGTGCCAGCAACCCCCGCATGGGAGCGAGCACAGATACGCAGTATTTT
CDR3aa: CASNPRMGASTDTQYF

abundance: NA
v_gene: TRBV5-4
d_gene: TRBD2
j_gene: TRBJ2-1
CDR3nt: TGTGCCAGCAGCTTGCAGCGGGAGGTCAATGAGCAGTTCTTC
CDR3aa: CASSLQREVNEQFF

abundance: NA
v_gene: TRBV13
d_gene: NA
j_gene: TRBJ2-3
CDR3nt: TGTGCCAGCAGCTTAGCGGGGGTCCCAGATACGCAGTATTTT
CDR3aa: CASSLAGVPDTQYF

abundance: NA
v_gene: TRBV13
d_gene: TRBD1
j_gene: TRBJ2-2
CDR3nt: TGTGCCAGCAGCCCCCGGGGACAGGGGAACATCGGGGAGCTGTTTTTT
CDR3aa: CASSPRGQGNIGELFF

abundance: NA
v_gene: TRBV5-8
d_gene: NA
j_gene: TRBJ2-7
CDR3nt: TGTGCCAGCAGCAAACCTAGAACCTGGGACTTC
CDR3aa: CASSKPRTWDF

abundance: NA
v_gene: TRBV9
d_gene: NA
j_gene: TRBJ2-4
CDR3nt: TGTGCCAGCAGCGTAGGGGGCTCGGCCAAAAACATTCAGTACTTC
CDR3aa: CASSVGGSAKNIQYF

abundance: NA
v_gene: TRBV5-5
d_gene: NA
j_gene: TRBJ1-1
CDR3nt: TGTGCCAGCAGCTTAGGCAGGGCTTACACTGAAGCTTTCTTT
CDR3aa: CASSLGRAYTEAFF

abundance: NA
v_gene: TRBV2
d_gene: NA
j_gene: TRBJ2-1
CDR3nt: TGTGCCAGCAGTGGGGTTAGCAGTTACAATGAGCAGTTCTTC
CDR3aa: CASSGVSSYNEQFF

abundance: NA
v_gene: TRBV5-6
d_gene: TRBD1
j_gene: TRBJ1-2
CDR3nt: TGTGCCAGCAGCTTGGCAGGGACAGGGGGCGGCGGCTACACCTTC
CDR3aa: CASSLAGTGGGGYTF

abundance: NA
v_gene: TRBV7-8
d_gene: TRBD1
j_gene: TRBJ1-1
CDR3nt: TGTGCCAGCAGCTTACGTAGGACAGGGTTCACTGAAGCTTTCTTT
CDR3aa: CASSLRRTGFTEAFF

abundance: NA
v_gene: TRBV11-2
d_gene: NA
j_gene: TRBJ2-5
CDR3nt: TGTGCCAGCAGCTTTCCGGGACTGCAAGAGACCCAGTACTTC
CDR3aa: CASSFPGLQETQYF

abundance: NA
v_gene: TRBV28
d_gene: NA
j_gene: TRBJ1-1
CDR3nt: TGTGCCAGCAGGCCCGGGGACACTGAAGCTTTCTTT
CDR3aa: CASRPGDTEAFF

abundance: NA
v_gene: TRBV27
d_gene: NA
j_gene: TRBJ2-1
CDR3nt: TGTGCCAGCAGTTTTCATCATACGGACAATGAGCAGTTCTTC
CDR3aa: CASSFHHTDNEQFF

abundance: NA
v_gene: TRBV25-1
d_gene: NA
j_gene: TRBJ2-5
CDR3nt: TGTGCCAGCACCGACACCTCAGGAGAGACCCAGTACTTC
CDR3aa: CASTDTSGETQYF

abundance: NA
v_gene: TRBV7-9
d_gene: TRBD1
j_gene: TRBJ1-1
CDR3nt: TGTGCCAGCAGCTTCGACGGCCGAACAGGGGCTGACACTGAAGCTTTCTTT
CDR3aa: CASSFDGRTGADTEAFF